The clone carrying this TCR beta chain was recorded a few times. This sample was taken from a study of T-cell memory formation after mild COVID-19. One entry per CDR3 protein, called by TCRdb with MiXCR from the 5' RACE reads. This sample has about 410,000 distinct CDR3 sequences; 15% to 20% occur once, and the top ten carry around a fifth. There are 14 residues in the CDR3. Trimming took off 4 bases at V and 1 base at J, with 10 bases between the two ends. The chain carries TRBV12-3 or TRBV12-4 and TRBJ1-1; D not certain. Source material: PBMCs or a T cell subset sorted from them (not recorded which). The sequence was collected from a man aged 18 to 30 who had mild COVID-19 (a few samples of this study predate the infection). Cell type and time point are not known. The CDR3 sequence: CASSSSSWNTEAFF. CDR3 in DNA: TGTGCCAGCAGTTCTTCAAGTTGGAACACTGAAGCTTTCTTT.